These 10 T cell receptor beta chains originate from one sample sequenced in a study of CD8+ T cells in alopecia areata. Treatment reported: oral pan-JAK inhibitor, 5-10 mg twice daily. Investigators isolated RNA and reverse transcribed it into cDNA to act as the sequencing template. TCRdb keeps only in-frame clones here, not all; method: immunoSEQ multiplex PCR. The repertoire includes about 190,000 clones, less than 70% of them detected once, and 1.3% sits in the top ten. This sample comprised CD4+ T cells sorted from blood, obtained around week 47, from a patient treated with tofacitinib. Every receptor here comes from a human donor with alopecia areata.

This chain uses TRBV29-1 with TRBJ2-1; TRBD1 or TRBD2 may be the D gene (5 bases each). V shed 4 bases and J shed 8 bases, with 9 bases lying between them. The CDR3 is made up of 11 amino acids. The germline V gene has CDR1 SQVTM and CDR2 ANQGSEA. The CDR3 here is CSVVRDHEQFF. CDR3 bases: TGCAGCGTTGTCAGGGACCATGAGCAGTTCTTC.

A few counts support this clone. The chain recombines TRBV11-2 with TRBJ1-2; TRBD1 aligns across 10 bases. CDR3 size: 15 residues. Trimming cost V 7 bases and J 2 bases; bases outside gene matches: 7. Germline CDR1 SGHAT, CDR2 FQNNGV. CDR3 sequence (DNA): TGTGCCAGCACCCCGCCGGGACAGGGGAACTATGGCTACACCTTC. It translates to CASTPPGQGNYGYTF.

This clone was observed a single time. The chain links TRBV7-2 to TRBJ2-3, with 10 bases matching TRBD2. The germline V gene has CDR1 SGHTA and CDR2 FQGNSA. The CDR3 runs 15 residues. J lost 3 bases, V lost 6 bases, and 6 bases had no gene match. The CDR3 sequence is CASSQSGGATDTQYF. CDR3 DNA sequence: TGTGCCAGCAGTCAAAGCGGGGGGGCGACAGATACGCAGTATTTT.

Notes on this clone: Given a much more abundant clone one base away, this may be a read error. At the DNA level, this CDR3 is encoded by other sequences in the same sample as well. V is TRBV6-6 and J is TRBJ2-1, with D hard to call. The CDR3 length is 12 residues. In germline, CDR1 is MNHNY, CDR2 SVGAGI (reference sequence). CDR3 protein: CASSRPYNEQFF. For the CDR3, the DNA is TGTGCCAGCAGTCGACCCTACAATGAGCAATTCTTC.

The genes are TRBV4-1 and TRBJ1-2; no definite D call. Germline CDR1 MGHRA, CDR2 YSYEKL. Trimming took 7 bases from V and 5 from J, leaving 20 bases between them. This CDR3 region has 15 residues. CDR3 amino acids: CASTSDHGWSYGYTF. CDR3 DNA sequence: TGCGCCAGCACGTCGGACCACGGGTGGTCATATGGCTACACCTTC.

This clone occurred once. This chain uses TRBV4-3 with TRBJ1-2; 7 positions match TRBD1. Per germline, CDR1 LGHNA and CDR2 YSLEER. The CDR3 runs 15 residues. With V trimmed by 0 bases and J by 7 bases, 8 bases remained unmatched. This CDR3 is CASSQEFSGGGGYTF. In nucleotides, the CDR3 is TGCGCCAGCAGCCAAGAGTTTTCAGGGGGAGGTGGCTACACCTTC.

The chain links TRBV5-1 to TRBJ2-1; 9 bases match TRBD2. The CDR3 contains 16 residues. Germline V gene data show CDR1 as SGHRS and CDR2 as YFSETQ. J gave up 6 bases and V 1 base, and 8 bases lay outside the gene matches. The CDR3 DNA follows: TGCGCCAGCAGCTTGATTAGTAGCGGGGGCATCAATGAGCAGTTCTTC. Translated, it gives CASSLISSGGINEQFF.

The chain carries TRBV4-1 and TRBJ2-2; D not certain. This CDR3 has 16 residues. Germline V gene sequence: CDR1 MGHRA, CDR2 YSYEKL. Trimming removed 0 bases from V and 0 bases from J, with 8 bases in between. CDR3 nucleotides: TGCGCCAGCAGCCAAGAATGGATCGCGAACACCGGGGAGCTGTTTTTT. Its translation: CASSQEWIANTGELFF.

The genes are TRBV29-1 and TRBJ2-7; D is perhaps TRBD1 (6 bases). This CDR3 region has 14 residues. Germline V gene data show CDR1 as SQVTM and CDR2 as ANQGSEA. The V and J ends lost 6 bases and 2 bases respectively, with 17 bases between them. For the CDR3, the DNA is TGCAGCGTGACCGCCGGGACAAGAGCCTACGAGCAGTACTTC. Amino acids: CSVTAGTRAYEQYF.

The chain uses TRBV6-5 and TRBJ1-4; D unresolved. CDR3 size: 15 residues. CDR1 and CDR2 from the germline V gene are MNHEY and SVGAGI. V was trimmed by 3 bases and J by 5 bases, leaving 13 bases between them. CDR3 DNA: TGTGCCAGCAGTTATGGCGGCAGGCCAAATGAAAAACTGTTTTTT. Translated, it gives CASSYGGRPNEKLFF.